This T cell receptor beta chain was captured by sequencing in a study of early T cells in non-severe SARS-CoV-2 infection. The overall study: The sequenced material was bulk RNA from unsorted whole blood, and its chains were unpaired. Study-wide results and caveats: VDJdb matching skewed toward anti-spike CD8 responses, missing private and CD4 specificities.

This clonotype came up a few times. The antigen remains unidentified. The TCR library protocol attached unique molecular identifiers to the individual cDNA molecules. In TCRdb, the 5' RACE reads were re-called with MiXCR into one record per CDR3 protein. This sample yields about 55,000 distinct CDR3 sequences, of which under 15% are seen a single time; less than 12% belongs to the top ten. This clonotype was obtained from an adult who was a healthcare worker with PCR-confirmed SARS-CoV-2 infection or an uninfected control (not recorded which). The source was whole blood, collected at baseline.

CDR3 sequence: CASSPQTAGGETQYF. DNA of the CDR3: TGTGCCAGCTCACCACAGACCGCGGGTGGAGAGACCCAGTACTTC. J is TRBJ2-5 and V is TRBV18, with TRBD2 as a possible D gene (5 bases). Trimming took off 1 base at V and 4 bases at J, with 13 bases between the two ends. CDR3 length: 15 amino acids. CDR1 and CDR2 (germline): KGHSH, LQKENI.